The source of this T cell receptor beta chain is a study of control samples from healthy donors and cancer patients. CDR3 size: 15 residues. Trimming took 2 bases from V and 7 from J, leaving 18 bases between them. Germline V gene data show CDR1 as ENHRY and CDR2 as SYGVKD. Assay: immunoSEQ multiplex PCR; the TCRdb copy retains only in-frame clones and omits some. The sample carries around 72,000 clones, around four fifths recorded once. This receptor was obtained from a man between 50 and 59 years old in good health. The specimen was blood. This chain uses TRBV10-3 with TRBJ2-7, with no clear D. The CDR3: CAISEASVSVWEQYF. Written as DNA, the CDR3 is TGTGCCATCAGTGAGGCCAGTGTCTCGGTTTGGGAGCAGTACTTC.